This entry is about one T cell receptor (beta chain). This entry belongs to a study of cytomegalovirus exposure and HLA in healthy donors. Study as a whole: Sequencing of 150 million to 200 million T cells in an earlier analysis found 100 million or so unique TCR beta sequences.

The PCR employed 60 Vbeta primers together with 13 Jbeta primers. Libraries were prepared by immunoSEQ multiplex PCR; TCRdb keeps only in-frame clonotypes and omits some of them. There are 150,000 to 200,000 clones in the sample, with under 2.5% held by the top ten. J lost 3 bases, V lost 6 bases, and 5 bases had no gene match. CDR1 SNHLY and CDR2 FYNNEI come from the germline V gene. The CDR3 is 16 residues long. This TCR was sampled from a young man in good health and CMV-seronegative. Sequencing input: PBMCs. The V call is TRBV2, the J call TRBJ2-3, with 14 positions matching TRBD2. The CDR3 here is CASSFGLAGGTDTQYF. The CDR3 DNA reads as TGTGCCAGCAGCTTCGGACTAGCGGGAGGAACAGATACGCAGTATTTT.